What follows are 18 T cell receptor beta chains derived from one specimen sequenced in a study of beta chain features in type 1 diabetes. Study-wide points: For Type 1 diabetes patients, all four CD4+ subsets carried TCRB CDR3s that were moderately but significantly shorter.

These receptors lack a known antigen. Isolated RNA was reverse transcribed in full, so expressed TCRB transcripts were sequenced. The assay was immunoSEQ multiplex PCR, and TCRdb's table has in-frame clones only and misses some. Of about 400,000 clones listed, 10% to 15% were seen once; the top ten hold around 0.0099%. Specimen: naive CD4+ T cells from blood. The receptors derive from a woman aged 18-29 years with type 1 diabetes.

The rearrangement uses TRBV19 and TRBJ2-1, with 11 nucleotides matching TRBD2. Germline CDR1 reads LNHDA; CDR2 reads SQIVND (reference sequence). The CDR3 runs 16 residues. Germline trimming cut 5 bases from V and 7 bases from J; bases unmatched to any gene: 10. CDR3 protein: CASSPRGTSGQNEQFF. DNA of the CDR3: TGTGCCAGTAGTCCCCGTGGGACTAGCGGTCAAAATGAGCAGTTCTTC.

The V and J genes are TRBV7-9 and TRBJ2-7; the match to TRBD1 covers 7 bases. Germline V gives CDR1 SEHNR, CDR2 FQNEAQ (reference sequence). V trimming: 2 bases; J trimming: 3 bases; junction bases outside the gene matches: 13. The CDR3 consists of 17 residues. DNA of the CDR3: TGTGCCAGCAGCTTAACCGGGACAGCAGTAAGGGGCTACGAGCAGTACTTC. Amino acid sequence: CASSLTGTAVRGYEQYF.

The chain combines TRBV5-1 with TRBJ2-1; 8 nucleotides line up with TRBD2. This CDR3 contains 13 residues. Germline CDR1 and CDR2: SGHRS and YFSETQ. Losses at the gene ends were 3 bases for V and 10 bases for J; bases not matched to a gene: 6. The CDR3 DNA is TGCGCCAGCAGCTCACCGGGGGGGGAAGAGCAGTTCTTC. Translating gives CASSSPGGEEQFF. Using reference TRBV5-1 and TRBJ2-1 for the parts outside the CDR3, the full variable domain is KAGVTQTPRYLIKTRGQQVTLSCSPISGHRSVSWYQQTPGQGLQFLFEYFSETQRNKGNFPGRFSGRQFSNSRSEMNVSTLELGDSALYLCASSSPGGEEQFFGPGTRLTVL.

DNA of the CDR3: TGTGCCAGCTCACCAAACGCGGGGGTGAGCACTGAAGCTTTCTTT. This translates into CASSPNAGVSTEAFF. The chain is built from TRBV18 and TRBJ1-1; perhaps TRBD1 as D (5 bases). The V gene's germline CDR1 is KGHSH and CDR2 LQKENI. Trimming stripped 2 bases from V and 4 bases from J, with 14 bases between. This CDR3 spans 15 amino acids.

This clone showed up just once. The chain uses TRBV4-2 and TRBJ1-1; D unclear. The CDR3 sequence is 13 residues long. Germline lookup yields CDR1 LGHNA and CDR2 YNFKEQ. V was pared by 5 bases and J by 1 base, with 8 bases between. For the CDR3, the DNA is TGTGCCAGCAGCTCCGGGTCGAACACTGAAGCTTTCTTT. This gives the protein CASSSGSNTEAFF.

This clone has just a few counts. The V gene is TRBV9, the J gene TRBJ2-3; no definite D call. V gave up 3 bases and J gave up 2 bases, with 4 bases separating them. Germline V gene lookup returns CDR1 SGDLS and CDR2 YYNGEE. The CDR3 is 12 residues long. The CDR3 sequence is CASSAYTDTQYF. As DNA, the CDR3 is TGTGCCAGCAGCGCCTACACAGATACGCAGTATTTT.

The CDR3 nucleotides are TGTGCCAGCAGCGACAGGTTTTTCTGGGGTGAACTGTTTTTT. This encodes CASSDRFFWGELFF. This chain joins TRBV6-5 and TRBJ1-4; D is perhaps TRBD1 (6 bases). CDR1 and CDR2 from the germline V gene are MNHEY and SVGAGI. The ends were cut back, 6 bases at V and 12 bases at J, with 20 bases in the middle. CDR3 length equals 14 residues.

This clone has just a few counts. The chain carries TRBV25-1 and TRBJ2-7; D remains unclear. From germline, CDR1 is MGHDK and CDR2 SYGVNS. Between the trimmed V and J ends, which lost 2 bases and 6 bases, there was a span of 14 bases. The CDR3 contains 14 residues. The CDR3 sequence is CASSERPLGSEQYF. CDR3 coding DNA: TGTGCCAGCAGTGAACGCCCACTCGGGTCCGAGCAGTACTTC.

The chain recombines TRBV28 with TRBJ2-7; 9 bases line up with TRBD2. Germline V gives CDR1 MDHEN, CDR2 SYDVKM. J was trimmed by 0 bases and V by 6 bases; bases with no gene match: 6. The CDR3 is 15 residues long. CDR3 sequence reads: CASRTTSGYSYEQYF. In nucleotides, the CDR3 is TGTGCCAGCAGGACTACTAGCGGGTACTCCTACGAGCAGTACTTC. The full variable domain, with the rest looked up from reference TRBV28 and TRBJ2-7, is DVKVTQSSRYLVKRTGEKVFLECVQDMDHENMFWYRQDPGLGLRLIYFSYDVKMKEKGDIPEGYSVSREKKERFSLILESASTNQTSMYLCASRTTSGYSYEQYFGPGTRLTVT.

The chain is built from TRBV4-3 and TRBJ2-1; D is possibly TRBD1 (6 bases). The germline V and J ends were trimmed by 5 bases and 7 bases, with 12 bases remaining between them. The CDR3 runs to 13 residues. CDR1 and CDR2 (germline): LGHNA, YSLEER. The CDR3 nucleotides read TGCGCCAGCAGCATACAGGGACGGAATGAGCAGTTCTTC. Translated, it gives CASSIQGRNEQFF.

There are a few counts of this clone. This chain uses TRBV5-1 with TRBJ2-2; D perhaps matches TRBD1 (7 bases). CDR1 and CDR2 from the germline V gene are SGHRS and YFSETQ. Trimming pared 5 bases from V and 1 base from J, leaving 15 bases between. This CDR3 contains 16 residues. In DNA, the CDR3 is TGCGCCAGCAGTCAACGGGGGACAGAGAACACCGGGGAGCTGTTTTTT. Translated: CASSQRGTENTGELFF.

The chain links TRBV19 to TRBJ2-2; maybe TRBD1 (5 bases). This CDR3 comprises 14 residues. V lost 6 bases, J lost 7 bases, and 15 bases lay in between. Germline V gene sequence: CDR1 LNHDA, CDR2 SQIVND (reference sequence). The CDR3 protein is CASRVGVKSGELFF. The CDR3 DNA sequence: TGTGCCAGTAGGGTAGGGGTAAAGAGCGGGGAGCTGTTTTTT. Using reference TRBV19 and TRBJ2-2 for the parts outside the CDR3, the full variable domain is DGGITQSPKYLFRKEGQNVTLSCEQNLNHDAMYWYRQDPGQGLRLIYYSQIVNDFQKGDIAEGYSVSREKKESFPLTVTSAQKNPTAFYLCASRVGVKSGELFFGEGSRLTVL.

J is TRBJ2-7 and V is TRBV21-1; the D segment call TRBD2 is taken from the table without a DNA check. TRBV21-1 is described as a pseudogene. This CDR3 spans 15 amino acids. The CDR3 here is CASKGPLSTSYEQYF. In DNA, the CDR3 is TGTGCCAGCAAAGGGCCCCTCTCGACTAGCTACGAGCAGTACTTC.

The rearrangement links TRBV7-2 to TRBJ2-7; TRBD2 matches 10 bases. The CDR3 is 16 residues long. V lost 1 base and J lost 0; bases outside the gene matches: 3. Germline V gene data show CDR1 as SGHTA and CDR2 as FQGNSA. This CDR3 is CASSLDASGSSYEQYF. CDR3 nucleotide sequence: TGTGCCAGCAGCTTAGATGCTAGCGGGAGCTCCTACGAGCAGTACTTC.

This chain joins TRBV7-6 and TRBJ2-3; 10 bases line up with TRBD1. V lost 5 bases, J lost 7 bases, and 6 bases stayed unmatched. The germline V gene encodes CDR1 SGHVS and CDR2 FNYEAQ. This CDR3 comprises 14 residues. The CDR3: CASSTRQGANTQYF. For the CDR3, the DNA is TGTGCCAGCAGCACAAGACAGGGGGCAAATACGCAGTATTTT.

This clone was found a few times. The J gene is TRBJ2-4, the V gene TRBV7-2; D is perhaps TRBD1 (5 bases). The CDR3 contains 15 residues. Trimming cost V 0 bases and J 4 bases, with 10 bases left between them. Germline V CDR1 and CDR2: SGHTA, FQGNSA. The CDR3: CASSLALKGKNIQYF. The CDR3 DNA reads TGTGCCAGCAGCTTAGCGCTCAAGGGGAAAAACATTCAGTACTTC.

This clone was seen a handful of times. The rearrangement uses TRBV7-2 and TRBJ2-3; no reliable D call. The CDR3 is made up of 15 amino acids. The germline V and J ends were trimmed by 5 bases and 4 bases, with 16 bases remaining between them. CDR1 is SGHTA, CDR2 FQGNSA, per germline. The CDR3 sequence: CASSQRRGSADTQYF. As DNA, the CDR3 is TGTGCCAGCAGCCAACGGAGAGGATCCGCAGATACGCAGTATTTT.

This clone has only a few counts. The chain is built from TRBV21-1 and TRBJ2-7; the table's D call, TRBD1, was not checked against the DNA. TRBV21-1 is shown as a pseudogene. CDR3 length: 14 residues. CDR3 protein: CASSKIRVLYEQYF. DNA for the CDR3: TGTGCCAGCAGCAAAATCAGGGTCCTTTACGAGCAGTACTTC.